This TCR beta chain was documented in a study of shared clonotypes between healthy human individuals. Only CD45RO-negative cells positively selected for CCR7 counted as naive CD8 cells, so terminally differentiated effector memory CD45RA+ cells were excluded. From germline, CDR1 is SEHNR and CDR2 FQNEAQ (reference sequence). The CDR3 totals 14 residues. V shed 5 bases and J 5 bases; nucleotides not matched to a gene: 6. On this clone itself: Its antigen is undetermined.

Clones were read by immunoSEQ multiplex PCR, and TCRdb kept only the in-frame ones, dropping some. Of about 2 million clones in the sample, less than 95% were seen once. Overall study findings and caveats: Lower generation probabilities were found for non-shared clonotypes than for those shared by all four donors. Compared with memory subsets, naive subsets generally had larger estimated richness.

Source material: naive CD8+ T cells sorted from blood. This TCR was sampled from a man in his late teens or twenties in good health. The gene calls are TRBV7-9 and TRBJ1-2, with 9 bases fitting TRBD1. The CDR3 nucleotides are TGTGCCAGCAGCCCGGAGGACAGGGGATATGGCTACACCTTC. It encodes CASSPEDRGYGYTF.